This T cell receptor beta chain is from a study of blood T cell repertoires in COVID-19. Those enrolled, adults aged roughly 18 to 95 years, came from about two dozen US areas. Clinical history as reported by participants underpinned cohort assignment. Germline lookup yields CDR1 LGHNA and CDR2 YNFKEQ. The V gene end was trimmed by 0 bases and the J gene end by 4 bases; junction bases not matched to a gene: 6. CDR3 size: 15 residues. How the authors handled the data: Nucleated cell counts were estimated from reference gene primer amplification. Only in-frame clones appear in the TCRdb table, and some are missing; sequencing was by immunoSEQ multiplex PCR. V, J and clone size are taken as reported in that table, and D and trimming were inferred from the DNA itself. The profile shows 200,000 to 250,000 clones, around four fifths of them singletons.

Specimen: PBMCs or T cells enriched from blood (not recorded which). This chain uses TRBV4-2 with TRBJ2-7; 7 bases fit TRBD2. This clonotype was sampled from a middle-aged man who had recovered from COVID-19. CDR3 DNA: TGTGCCAGCAGCCAAGATTCTAGCGGCCTGTACGAGCAGTACTTC. Translating gives CASSQDSSGLYEQYF.